These 6 T cell receptor beta chains were sequenced from one sample in a study of blood T cell repertoires in COVID-19. Using immunoSEQ multiplex PCR, the repertoire was profiled, and TCRdb retains in-frame clones only, with some absent. Of some 240,000 clones in the sample, roughly four fifths were seen once. The sample consisted of peripheral blood. These TCRs come from a woman older than 75 with COVID-19, enrolled during active disease.

V is TRBV2 and J is TRBJ1-2, with 7 bases matching TRBD1. The V and J ends lost 7 bases and 0 bases, in that order; junction bases with no gene match: 5. Germline CDR1 and CDR2: SNHLY and FYNNEI. CDR3 length: 14 amino acids. The CDR3 DNA follows: TGTGCCAGCACTGGGGACAGTCCTAACTATGGCTACACCTTC. Amino acid sequence: CASTGDSPNYGYTF.

The count of this clone is one. The CDR3 coding sequence is TGTGCCAGTAGTATGAGGTACAGGGCTGAAAAACTGTTTTTT. Its translation is CASSMRYRAEKLFF. V and J are TRBV19 and TRBJ1-4, with a tentative D call TRBD1 (6 bases). Germline V CDR1 and CDR2: LNHDA, SQIVND (reference sequence). This CDR3 has 14 residues. V lost 3 bases and J 7 bases, leaving 12 bases between the germline ends.

This clone was picked up one time. V is TRBV29-1 and J is TRBJ1-6, with a weak D call TRBD1 (5 bases). V lost 7 bases to trimming and J lost 6 bases, with 7 bases between them. The CDR3 loop spans 11 amino acids. Germline lookup yields CDR1 SQVTM and CDR2 ANQGSEA. The CDR3 protein is CSAGRNSPLHF. As DNA, the CDR3 is TGCAGCGCGGGGCGTAATTCACCCCTCCACTTT.

V usage is TRBV7-9 and J usage is TRBJ2-1; TRBD2 matches 9 bases. V lost 5 bases and J lost 8; bases outside the gene matches: 19. Per the germline V gene, CDR1 is SEHNR and CDR2 is FQNEAQ (reference sequence). The CDR3 extends over 18 amino acids. CDR3 in DNA: TGTGCCAGCAGCGCTCTAGGTCTGAGCGGGGGGCCCCTCGATGAGCAGTTCTTC. Encoded protein: CASSALGLSGGPLDEQFF.

The chain combines TRBV20-1 with TRBJ1-2; TRBD1 is a possible D gene (6 bases). The CDR3 sequence is 11 residues long. In germline, CDR1 is DFQATT, CDR2 SNEGSKA (reference sequence). The V end lost 6 bases, the J end lost 10 bases, and 15 bases lay between the germline ends. This CDR3 reads CSAPPTGPYTF. CDR3 in DNA: TGCAGTGCGCCCCCGACAGGTCCCTACACCTTC.

The V and J genes are TRBV14 and TRBJ1-6, with D uncertain. The CDR3 loop spans 17 amino acids. Germline V gene data show CDR1 as SGHDN and CDR2 as FVKESK. V lost 0 bases to trimming and J lost 4 bases, with 13 bases between them. CDR3 sequence (DNA): TGTGCCAGCAGCCAAGATCTTGGCCCGTTTTATAATTCACCCCTCCACTTT. It encodes CASSQDLGPFYNSPLHF.